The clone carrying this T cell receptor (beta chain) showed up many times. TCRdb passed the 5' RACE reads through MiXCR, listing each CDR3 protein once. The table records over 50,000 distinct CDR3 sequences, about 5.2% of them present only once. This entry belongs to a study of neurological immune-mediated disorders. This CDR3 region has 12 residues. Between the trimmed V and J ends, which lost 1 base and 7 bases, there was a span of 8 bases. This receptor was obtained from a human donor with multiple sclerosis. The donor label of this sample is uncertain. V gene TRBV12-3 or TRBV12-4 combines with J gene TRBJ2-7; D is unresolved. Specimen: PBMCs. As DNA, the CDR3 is TGTGCCAGCAGTTTAGGGAACGTGGAGCAGTACTTC. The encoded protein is CASSLGNVEQYF.